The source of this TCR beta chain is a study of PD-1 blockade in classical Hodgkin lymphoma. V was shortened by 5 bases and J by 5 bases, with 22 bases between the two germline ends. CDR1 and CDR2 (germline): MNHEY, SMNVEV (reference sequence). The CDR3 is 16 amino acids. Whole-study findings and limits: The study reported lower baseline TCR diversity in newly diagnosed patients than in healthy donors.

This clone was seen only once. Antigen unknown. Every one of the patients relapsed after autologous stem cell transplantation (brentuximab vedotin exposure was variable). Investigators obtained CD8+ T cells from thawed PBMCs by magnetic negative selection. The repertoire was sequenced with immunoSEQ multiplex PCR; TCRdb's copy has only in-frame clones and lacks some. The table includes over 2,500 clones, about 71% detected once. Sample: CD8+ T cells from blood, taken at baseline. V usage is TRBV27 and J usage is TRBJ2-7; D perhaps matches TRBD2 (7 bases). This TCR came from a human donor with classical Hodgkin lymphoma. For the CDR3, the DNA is TGTGCCAGCAGTCCCCGGGGGTACAGGGAGGGGCACGAGCAGTACTTC. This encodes CASSPRGYREGHEQYF.